This T cell receptor (beta chain) was sequenced in a study of blood T cell repertoires in COVID-19. Turning to the study itself: Italy, Spain and the United States were the sources of the convalescent and acute COVID-19 samples. Nucleic acid was either cDNA or gDNA, and it came from T cells, B-cell-depleted T cells, or PBMCs.

This clone occurred once. Source study methods: Nucleated cell number was recorded as an estimate derived from reference gene primer amplification. Some clones are missing from TCRdb's copy, which holds only in-frame ones; the method was immunoSEQ multiplex PCR. D and trimming were read from the DNA, whereas the V and J calls and clone size are those reported in that table. This sample yields approximately 59,000 clones, of which 89% are seen a single time; about a fifth belongs to the top ten. CDR3 length: 16 residues. Germline V gene sequence: CDR1 LNHDA, CDR2 SQIVND (reference sequence). V lost 3 bases and J 0 bases, leaving 12 bases between the germline ends.

The sequencing sample was made of peripheral blood. The receptor's source is a human donor in a cohort sampled during active COVID-19. V and J are TRBV19 and TRBJ1-5, with D perhaps matching TRBD1 (5 bases). CDR3 coding DNA: TGTGCCAGTAGTATTATGGGGCAGAATAGCAATCAGCCCCAGCATTTT. This gives the protein CASSIMGQNSNQPQHF.